This entry is about one TCR beta chain. The antigen remains unidentified. Sequencing used immunoSEQ multiplex PCR; TCRdb keeps in-frame clones, though not all of them. The data show roughly 2,500 clones, with more than 80% seen just once and 2.4% held by the top ten. The length of the CDR3 is 11 residues. Germline V gives CDR1 WNHNN, CDR2 SYGVQD (reference sequence). Between the trimmed V and J ends, which lost 2 bases and 6 bases, there was a span of 3 bases. The source of the sample is a study of neoadjuvant nivolumab and ipilimumab in lung cancer. Whole-study findings and limits: TCR richness and clonality were higher in tumors than adjacent uninvolved lung. Only two of four nivolumab-treated tumors gained richness and clonality by surgery.

The sequences come from tumor tissue, collected before neoadjuvant nivolumab, alone or with ipilimumab. The clonotype was recovered from an adult with non-small cell lung cancer. This rearrangement joins TRBV10-1 to TRBJ2-3; no clear D. The DNA for the CDR3 is TGCGCCAGCAGTGAGCGGGATACGCAGTATTTT. It specifies CASSERDTQYF.